This TCR beta chain was captured in a study of blood T cell repertoires in COVID-19. Background on the study: The United States, Italy and Spain were the sources of the acute and convalescent COVID-19 samples. PBMCs, B-cell-depleted T cells, or T cells provided the cDNA or gDNA that made up the material.

The CDR3 contains 16 residues. Trimming took 2 bases from V and 1 from J, leaving 10 bases between them. The germline V gene encodes CDR1 SGHDT and CDR2 YYEEEE. Original handling: By means of reference gene primer amplification, nucleated cell counts were estimated. This table comes from immunoSEQ multiplex PCR, and its TCRdb copy is limited to in-frame clones, with some not included. V and J calls and clone size are those listed in that table; D and trimming were worked out from the DNA. The table includes around 130,000 clones, roughly 90% detected once. The J gene is TRBJ2-6, the V gene TRBV5-6; D not resolved. The receptor comes from a man in his fifties with active or convalescent COVID-19. Sequenced material: peripheral blood. The CDR3 DNA reads as TGTGCCAGCAGCTTTCTCCCGGGTTCTGGGGCCAACGTCCTGACTTTC. Protein sequence: CASSFLPGSGANVLTF.